This T cell receptor (beta chain) was identified during a study of shared clonotypes between healthy human individuals. The V and J ends lost 0 bases and 2 bases, in that order; junction bases with no gene match: 5. This CDR3 comprises 15 residues. Germline V CDR1 and CDR2: SGDLS, YYNGEE. This table comes from immunoSEQ multiplex PCR, and its TCRdb copy is limited to in-frame clones, with some not included. In the table there are under 1,900,000 clones, roughly 98.5% of which are singletons. Findings and limits, study-wide: A handful of donors had approximately 4.6% of their naive CD4 clonotypes in common. On the whole, naive subsets had larger estimated richness than memory subsets had.

Worth noting for this clone: The antigen remains unidentified.

Sequenced sample: naive CD4+ T cells sorted from blood. The sample's subset: CD45RA+ positively selected. The TCR sequence derives from a man between 25 and 39 years old in good health. The chain carries TRBV9 and TRBJ2-7; 7 bases line up with TRBD1. The CDR3 DNA follows: TGTGCCAGCAGCGTAGAACAGGGGAACACCTACGAGCAGTACTTC. As protein: CASSVEQGNTYEQYF. The entire variable domain, with the rest obtained from reference TRBV9 and TRBJ2-7, is as follows: DSGVTQTPKHLITATGQRVTLRCSPRSGDLSVYWYQQSLDQGLQFLIQYYNGEERAKGNILERFSAQQFPDLHSELNLSSLELGDSALYFCASSVEQGNTYEQYFGPGTRLTVT.